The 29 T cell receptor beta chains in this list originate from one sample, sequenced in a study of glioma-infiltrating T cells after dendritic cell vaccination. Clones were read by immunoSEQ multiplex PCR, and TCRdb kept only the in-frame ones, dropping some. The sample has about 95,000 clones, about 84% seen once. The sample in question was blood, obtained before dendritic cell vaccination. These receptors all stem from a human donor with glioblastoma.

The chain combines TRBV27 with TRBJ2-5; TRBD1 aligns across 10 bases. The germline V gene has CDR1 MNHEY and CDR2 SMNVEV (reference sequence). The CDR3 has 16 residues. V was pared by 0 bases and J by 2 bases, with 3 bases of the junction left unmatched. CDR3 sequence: CASSLSRTGGQETQYF. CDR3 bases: TGTGCCAGCAGTTTATCCCGGACAGGGGGACAAGAGACCCAGTACTTC.

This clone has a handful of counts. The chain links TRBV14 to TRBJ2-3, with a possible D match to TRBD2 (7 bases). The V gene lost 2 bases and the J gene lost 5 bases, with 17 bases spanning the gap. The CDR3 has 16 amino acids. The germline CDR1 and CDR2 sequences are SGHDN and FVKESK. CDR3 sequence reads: CASSQLGGRGRDTQYF. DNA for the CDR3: TGTGCCAGCAGCCAACTCGGGGGGCGCGGGAGAGATACGCAGTATTTT.

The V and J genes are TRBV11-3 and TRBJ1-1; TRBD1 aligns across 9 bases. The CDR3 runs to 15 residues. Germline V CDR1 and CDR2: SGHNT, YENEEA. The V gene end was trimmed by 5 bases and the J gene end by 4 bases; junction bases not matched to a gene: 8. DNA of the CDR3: TGTGCCAGCAGCCTTGGGACAGGGAGGAGCACTGAAGCTTTCTTT. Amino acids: CASSLGTGRSTEAFF.

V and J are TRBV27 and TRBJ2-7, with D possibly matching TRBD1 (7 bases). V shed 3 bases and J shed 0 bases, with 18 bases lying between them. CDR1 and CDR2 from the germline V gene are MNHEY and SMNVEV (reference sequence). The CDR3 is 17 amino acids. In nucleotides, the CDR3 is TGTGCCAGCAGTTTCGGTGAGGACAGGCGGGGCTCCTACGAGCAGTACTTC. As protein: CASSFGEDRRGSYEQYF.

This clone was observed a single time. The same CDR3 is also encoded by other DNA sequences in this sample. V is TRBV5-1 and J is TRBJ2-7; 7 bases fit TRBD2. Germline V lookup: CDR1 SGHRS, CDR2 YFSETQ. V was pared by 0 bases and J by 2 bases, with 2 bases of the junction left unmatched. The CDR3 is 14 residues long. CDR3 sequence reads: CASSLGLATYEQYF. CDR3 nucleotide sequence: TGCGCCAGCAGCTTGGGACTAGCAACCTACGAGCAGTACTTC. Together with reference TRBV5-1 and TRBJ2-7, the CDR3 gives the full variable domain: KAGVTQTPRYLIKTRGQQVTLSCSPISGHRSVSWYQQTPGQGLQFLFEYFSETQRNKGNFPGRFSGRQFSNSRSEMNVSTLELGDSALYLCASSLGLATYEQYFGPGTRLTVT.

CDR3 in DNA: TGTGCCAGCAGCTTAGAGAGCGGGAGTAACTACGAGCAGTACTTC. This sequence encodes CASSLESGSNYEQYF. The V gene is TRBV7-9, the J gene TRBJ2-7; 8 bases line up with TRBD2. Germline V gives CDR1 SEHNR, CDR2 FQNEAQ (reference sequence). V shed 1 base and J 3 bases; nucleotides not matched to a gene: 5. This CDR3 has 15 residues.

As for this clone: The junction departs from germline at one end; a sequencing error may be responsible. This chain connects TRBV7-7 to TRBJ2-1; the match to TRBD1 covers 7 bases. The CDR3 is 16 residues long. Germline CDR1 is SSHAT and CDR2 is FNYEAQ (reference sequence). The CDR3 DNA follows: TGTGCTAGCAGCCTAACGACAGGGAAGTCCTACAATGAGCAGTTCTTC. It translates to CASSLTTGKSYNEQFF.

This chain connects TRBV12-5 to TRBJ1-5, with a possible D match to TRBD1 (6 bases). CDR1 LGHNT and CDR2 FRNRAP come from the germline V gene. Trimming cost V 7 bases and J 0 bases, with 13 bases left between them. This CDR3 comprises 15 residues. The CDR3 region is CASAQGQISNQPQHF. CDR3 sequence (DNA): TGTGCTAGTGCCCAAGGACAGATTAGCAATCAGCCCCAGCATTTT.

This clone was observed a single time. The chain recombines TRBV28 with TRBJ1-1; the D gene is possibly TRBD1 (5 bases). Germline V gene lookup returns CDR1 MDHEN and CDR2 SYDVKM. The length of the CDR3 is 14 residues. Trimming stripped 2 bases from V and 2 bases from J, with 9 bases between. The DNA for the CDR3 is TGTGCCAGCAGTTTAGAGGGACTAAACACTGAAGCTTTCTTT. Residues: CASSLEGLNTEAFF.

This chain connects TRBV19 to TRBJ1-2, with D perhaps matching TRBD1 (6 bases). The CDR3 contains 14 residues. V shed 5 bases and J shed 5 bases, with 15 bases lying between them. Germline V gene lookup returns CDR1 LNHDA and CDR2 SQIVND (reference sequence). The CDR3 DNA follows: TGTGCCAGTAGTCCCTCTCAGGGGAGATATGGCTACACCTTC. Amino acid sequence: CASSPSQGRYGYTF.

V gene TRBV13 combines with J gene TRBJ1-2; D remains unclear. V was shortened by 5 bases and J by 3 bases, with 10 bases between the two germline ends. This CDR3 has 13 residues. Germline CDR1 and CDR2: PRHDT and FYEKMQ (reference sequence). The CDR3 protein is CASSDNGDYGYTF. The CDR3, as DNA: TGTGCCAGCAGCGATAACGGTGACTATGGCTACACCTTC.

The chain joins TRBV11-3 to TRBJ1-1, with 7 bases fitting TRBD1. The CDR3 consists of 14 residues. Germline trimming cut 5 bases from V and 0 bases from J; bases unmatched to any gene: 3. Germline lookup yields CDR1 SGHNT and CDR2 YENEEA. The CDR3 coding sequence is TGTGCCAGCAGCCCCCAGGGGGTGAACACTGAAGCTTTCTTT. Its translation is CASSPQGVNTEAFF.

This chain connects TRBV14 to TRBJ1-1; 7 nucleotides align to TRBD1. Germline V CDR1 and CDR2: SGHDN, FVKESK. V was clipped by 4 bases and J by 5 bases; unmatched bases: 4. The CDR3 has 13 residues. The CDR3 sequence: CASSPRGRTEAFF. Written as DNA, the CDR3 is TGTGCCAGCAGCCCGAGGGGGCGGACTGAAGCTTTCTTT.

The CDR3 nucleotides read TGTGCCAGCCGCACCAGACAGGTGTCAGGCTACACCTTC. Its translation is CASRTRQVSGYTF. V usage is TRBV19 and J usage is TRBJ1-2, with a tentative D call TRBD1 (6 bases). V gave up 9 bases and J gave up 8 bases, with 19 bases separating them. The germline CDR1 and CDR2 sequences are LNHDA and SQIVND (reference sequence). The CDR3 is 13 residues long.

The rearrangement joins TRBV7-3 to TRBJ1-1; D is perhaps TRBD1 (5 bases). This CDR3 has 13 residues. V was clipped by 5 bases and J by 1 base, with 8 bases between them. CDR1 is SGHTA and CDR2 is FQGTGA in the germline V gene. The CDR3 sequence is CASSIQENTEAFF. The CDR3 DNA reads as TGTGCCAGCAGCATACAGGAGAACACTGAAGCTTTCTTT. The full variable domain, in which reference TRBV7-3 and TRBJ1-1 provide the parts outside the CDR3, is GAGVSQTPSNKVTEKGKYVELRCDPISGHTALYWYRQSLGQGPEFLIYFQGTGAADDSGLPNDRFFAVRPEGSVSTLKIQRTERGDSAVYLCASSIQENTEAFFGQGTRLTVV.

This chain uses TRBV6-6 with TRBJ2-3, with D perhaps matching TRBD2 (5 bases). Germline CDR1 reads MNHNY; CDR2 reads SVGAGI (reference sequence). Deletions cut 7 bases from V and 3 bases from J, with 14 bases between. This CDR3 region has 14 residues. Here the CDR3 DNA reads TGTGCCAGCAAAGGACTGTCTGAGACAGATACGCAGTATTTT. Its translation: CASKGLSETDTQYF.

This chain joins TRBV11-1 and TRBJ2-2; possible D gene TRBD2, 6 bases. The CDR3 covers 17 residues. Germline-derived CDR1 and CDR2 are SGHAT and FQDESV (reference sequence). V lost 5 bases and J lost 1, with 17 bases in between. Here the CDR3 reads CASSHVRREMNTGELFF. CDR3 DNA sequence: TGTGCCAGCAGCCATGTCCGTCGGGAGATGAACACCGGGGAGCTGTTTTTT.

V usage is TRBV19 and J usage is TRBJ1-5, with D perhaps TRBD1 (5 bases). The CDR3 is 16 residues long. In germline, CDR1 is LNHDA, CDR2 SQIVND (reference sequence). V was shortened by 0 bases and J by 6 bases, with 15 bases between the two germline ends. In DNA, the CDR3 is TGTGCCAGTAGTATAGAGGAGGGGCAGCGCGGTCAGCCCCAGCATTTT. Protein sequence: CASSIEEGQRGQPQHF.

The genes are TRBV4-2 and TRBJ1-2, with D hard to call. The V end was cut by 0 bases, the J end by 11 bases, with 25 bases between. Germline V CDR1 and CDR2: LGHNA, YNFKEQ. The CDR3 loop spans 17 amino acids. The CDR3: CASSQEEGPRAAGGYTF. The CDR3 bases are TGTGCCAGCAGCCAAGAAGAAGGCCCCCGGGCAGCCGGAGGTTACACCTTC.

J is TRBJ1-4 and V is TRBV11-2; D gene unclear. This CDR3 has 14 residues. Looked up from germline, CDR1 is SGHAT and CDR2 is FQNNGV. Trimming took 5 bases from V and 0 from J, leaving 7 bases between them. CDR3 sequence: CASSAGATNEKLFF. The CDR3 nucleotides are TGTGCCAGCAGCGCCGGAGCAACTAATGAAAAACTGTTTTTT. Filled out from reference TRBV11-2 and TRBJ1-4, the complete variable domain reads EAGVAQSPRYKIIEKRQSVAFWCNPISGHATLYWYQQILGQGPKLLIQFQNNGVVDDSQLPKDRFSAERLKGVDSTLKIQPAKLEDSAVYLCASSAGATNEKLFFGSGTQLSVL.

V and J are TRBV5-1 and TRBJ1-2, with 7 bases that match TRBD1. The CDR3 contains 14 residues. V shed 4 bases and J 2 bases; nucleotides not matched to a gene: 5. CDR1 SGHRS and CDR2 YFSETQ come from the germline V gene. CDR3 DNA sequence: TGCGCCAGCAGCGAGGAGACAGGGAACTATGGCTACACCTTC. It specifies CASSEETGNYGYTF.

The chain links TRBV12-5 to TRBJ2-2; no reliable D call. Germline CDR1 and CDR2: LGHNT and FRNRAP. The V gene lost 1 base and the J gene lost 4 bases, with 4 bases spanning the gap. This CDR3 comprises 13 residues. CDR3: CASGLGRTGELFF. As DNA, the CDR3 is TGTGCTAGTGGTTTGGGTCGCACCGGGGAGCTGTTTTTT. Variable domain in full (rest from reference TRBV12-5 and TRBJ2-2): DARVTQTPRHKVTEMGQEVTMRCQPILGHNTVFWYRQTMMQGLELLAYFRNRAPLDDSGMPKDRFSAEMPDATLATLKIQPSEPRDSAVYFCASGLGRTGELFFGEGSRLTVL.

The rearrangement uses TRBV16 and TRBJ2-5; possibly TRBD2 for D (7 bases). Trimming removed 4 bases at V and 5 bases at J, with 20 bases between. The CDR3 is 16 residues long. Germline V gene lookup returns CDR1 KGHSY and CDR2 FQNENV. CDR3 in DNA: TGTGCCAGCAGCCCTCAGGGGAGGGAGTCGGTGGAGACCCAGTACTTC. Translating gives CASSPQGRESVETQYF.

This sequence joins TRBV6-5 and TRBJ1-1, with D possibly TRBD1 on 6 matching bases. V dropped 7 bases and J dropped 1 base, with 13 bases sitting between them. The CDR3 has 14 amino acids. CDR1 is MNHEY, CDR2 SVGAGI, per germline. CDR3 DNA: TGTGCCAGCACTTTGGACAGACAGAACACTGAAGCTTTCTTT. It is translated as CASTLDRQNTEAFF.

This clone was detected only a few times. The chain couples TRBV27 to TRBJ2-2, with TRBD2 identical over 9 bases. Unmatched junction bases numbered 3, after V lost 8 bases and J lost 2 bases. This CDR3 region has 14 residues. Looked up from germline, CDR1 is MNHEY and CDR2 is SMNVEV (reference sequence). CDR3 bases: TGTGCCAGCTATAGCGGGGGAAACACCGGGGAGCTGTTTTTT. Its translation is CASYSGGNTGELFF.

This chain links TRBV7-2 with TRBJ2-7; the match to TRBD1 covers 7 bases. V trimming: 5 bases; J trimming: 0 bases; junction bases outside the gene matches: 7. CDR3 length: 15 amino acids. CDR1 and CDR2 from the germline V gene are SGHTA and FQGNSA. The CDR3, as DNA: TGTGCCAGCAGCCGTACGGGACAGTTCTCCTACGAGCAGTACTTC. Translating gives CASSRTGQFSYEQYF.

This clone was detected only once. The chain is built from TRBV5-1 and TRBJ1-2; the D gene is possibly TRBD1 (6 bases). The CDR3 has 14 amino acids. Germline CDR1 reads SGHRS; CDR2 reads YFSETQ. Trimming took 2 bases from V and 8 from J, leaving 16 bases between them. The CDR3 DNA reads TGCGCCAGCAGCTTCTCCACACAGGGAAAAGGCTACACCTTC. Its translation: CASSFSTQGKGYTF.

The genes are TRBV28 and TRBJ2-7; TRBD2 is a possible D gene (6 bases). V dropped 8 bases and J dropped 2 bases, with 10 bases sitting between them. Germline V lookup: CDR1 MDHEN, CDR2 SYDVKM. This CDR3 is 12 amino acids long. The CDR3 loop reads CASGRTTYEQYF. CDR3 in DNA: TGTGCCAGCGGGAGGACTACCTACGAGCAGTACTTC.

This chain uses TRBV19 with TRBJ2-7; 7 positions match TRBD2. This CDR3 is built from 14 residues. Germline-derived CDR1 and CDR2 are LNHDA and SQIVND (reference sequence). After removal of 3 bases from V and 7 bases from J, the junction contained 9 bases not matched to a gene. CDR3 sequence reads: CASSILADSGEQYF. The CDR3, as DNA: TGTGCCAGTAGTATCCTAGCGGACTCGGGGGAGCAGTACTTC.